Reported below is one T cell receptor beta chain. V lost 5 bases and J lost 7, with 15 bases in between. Germline CDR1 SEHNR, CDR2 FQNEAQ (reference sequence). The CDR3 has 13 amino acids. These data are taken from a study of PD-1 and CTLA-4 blockade in melanoma. TCRdb's table, derived via immunoSEQ multiplex PCR, lists solely in-frame clones and lacks some. Among about 31,000 clones listed, around 90% were seen once. The chain uses TRBV7-9 and TRBJ2-7; D may match TRBD1 or TRBD2 (6 bases each). The clonotype was recovered from a human donor with melanoma. The source was CD8+ T cells from peripheral blood, collected from a patient given anti-PD-1 treatment. The DNA for the CDR3 is TGTGCCAGCAGCCTCCCGGGGGCGGTGGAGCAGTACTTC. It is translated as CASSLPGAVEQYF.